The clone carrying this T cell receptor beta chain was seen a few times. The target antigen is unknown. The data derive from a study of identical twins. Overall study findings and caveats: Monozygotic twin pairs showed more out-of-frame TCR alpha sharing than models estimated.

TCRdb called the 5' RACE reads again in MiXCR, with one record for every CDR3 protein. The sample includes around 1.7 million distinct CDR3 sequences, roughly 35% of them seen just once. The receptor was isolated from a newborn girl in good health. The sample comprised cord blood.

This CDR3 is CASSPQDRGRVEQYF. The CDR3 DNA sequence: TGTGCCAGCAGCCCTCAAGACAGGGGGCGCGTCGAGCAGTACTTC. The chain is built from TRBV28 and TRBJ2-5, with TRBD1 identical over 10 bases. The J call is uncertain, as TRBJ2-7 better fits the DNA end. The CDR3 loop spans 15 amino acids. From germline, CDR1 is MDHEN and CDR2 SYDVKM.